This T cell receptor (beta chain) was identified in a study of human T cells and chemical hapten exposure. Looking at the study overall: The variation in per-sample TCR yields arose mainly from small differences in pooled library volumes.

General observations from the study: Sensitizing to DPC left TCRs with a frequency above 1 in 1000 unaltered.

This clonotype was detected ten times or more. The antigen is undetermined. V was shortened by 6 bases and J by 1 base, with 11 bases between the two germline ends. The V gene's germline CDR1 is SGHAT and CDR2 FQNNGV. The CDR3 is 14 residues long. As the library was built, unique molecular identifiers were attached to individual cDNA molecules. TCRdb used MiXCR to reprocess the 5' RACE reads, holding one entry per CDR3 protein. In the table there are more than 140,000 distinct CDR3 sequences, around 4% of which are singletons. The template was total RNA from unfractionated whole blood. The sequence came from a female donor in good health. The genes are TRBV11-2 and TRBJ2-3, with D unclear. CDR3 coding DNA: TGTGCCAGCAGGGTTGGCGGAGGCACAGATACGCAGTATTTT. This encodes CASRVGGGTDTQYF.